The 30 T cell receptor beta chains below all came from one sample that was sequenced in a study of CD8+ T cells in alopecia areata. Extracted RNA was reverse transcribed, and the resulting cDNA served as sequencing template. The protocol was immunoSEQ multiplex PCR, while the TCRdb copy is restricted to in-frame clones and leaves out a portion. The table records about 180,000 clones, roughly 53% of them present only once. Sample treatment: oral pan-JAK inhibitor, 5-10 mg twice daily. This material consisted of CD8+ T cells sorted from blood, taken at week 24, from a patient treated with tofacitinib. These receptors came from a human donor with alopecia areata.

V usage is TRBV5-1 and J usage is TRBJ2-7; 10 nucleotides line up with TRBD2. The junction had 6 bases not matched to a gene; V was cut back by 4 bases and J by 2 bases. Germline-derived CDR1 and CDR2 are SGHRS and YFSETQ. CDR3 size: 15 residues. The CDR3 spells CASSPEGTSAYEQYF. In DNA form, the CDR3 reads TGCGCCAGCAGCCCGGAGGGGACTAGCGCCTACGAGCAGTACTTC.

The chain links TRBV7-2 to TRBJ1-1; no reliable D call. The germline V gene encodes CDR1 SGHTA and CDR2 FQGNSA. The CDR3 is made up of 15 amino acids. The V end lost 5 bases, the J end lost 4 bases, and 17 bases lay between the germline ends. This CDR3 reads CASSPKTDRATEAFF. CDR3 nucleotide sequence: TGTGCCAGCAGCCCTAAGACCGATAGGGCCACTGAAGCTTTCTTT.

The chain is built from TRBV11-2 and TRBJ2-1, with D possibly matching TRBD2 (5 bases). CDR1 and CDR2 from the germline V gene are SGHAT and FQNNGV. V was clipped by 8 bases and J by 5 bases, with 16 bases between them. The CDR3 consists of 14 residues. The CDR3 loop is CASLTSGAHNEQFF. CDR3 nucleotides: TGTGCCAGCCTGACGAGCGGAGCTCACAATGAGCAGTTCTTC. Together with reference TRBV11-2 and TRBJ2-1, the CDR3 gives the full variable domain: EAGVAQSPRYKIIEKRQSVAFWCNPISGHATLYWYQQILGQGPKLLIQFQNNGVVDDSQLPKDRFSAERLKGVDSTLKIQPAKLEDSAVYLCASLTSGAHNEQFFGPGTRLTVL.

This chain uses TRBV7-9 with TRBJ2-1; 12 bases are shared with TRBD2. This CDR3 region has 15 residues. J was trimmed by 8 bases and V by 2 bases; bases with no gene match: 4. The V gene's germline CDR1 is SEHNR and CDR2 FQNEAQ (reference sequence). The CDR3 bases are TGTGCCAGCAGCTTACTAGCGGGGGGGCCTCATGAGCAGTTCTTC. Protein sequence: CASSLLAGGPHEQFF.

This clone was observed a few times. V is TRBV4-1 and J is TRBJ1-2, with 7 bases lining up with TRBD1. CDR1 and CDR2 (germline): MGHRA, YSYEKL. V shed 4 bases and J 9 bases; nucleotides not matched to a gene: 14. The CDR3 consists of 15 residues. The CDR3 spells CASSPYDRDSYSYTF. CDR3 sequence (DNA): TGCGCCAGCAGCCCCTACGACCGGGACAGTTACAGCTACACCTTC.

There are a few counts of this clone. The gene calls are TRBV6-5 and TRBJ1-1; D is unclear. V was clipped by 0 bases and J by 5 bases, with 10 bases between them. This CDR3 region has 14 residues. Germline lookup yields CDR1 MNHEY and CDR2 SVGAGI. Here the CDR3 DNA reads TGTGCCAGCAGTTACTCTGGGATAGCGACTGAAGCTTTCTTT. Its translation is CASSYSGIATEAFF.

V is TRBV6-4 and J is TRBJ1-2, with D possibly being TRBD1 (6 bases). This CDR3 has 14 amino acids. The germline V gene encodes CDR1 MRHNA and CDR2 SNTAGT. V was shortened by 3 bases and J by 6 bases, with 14 bases between the two germline ends. In nucleotides, the CDR3 is TGTGCCAGCAGTGAAACGGGGGCTCCTGATGGCTACACCTTC. Its protein is CASSETGAPDGYTF.

This chain joins TRBV5-6 and TRBJ1-1, with 7 nucleotides matching TRBD1. The V segment lost 4 bases and the J segment 1 base; nucleotides outside the gene matches: 7. Germline-derived CDR1 and CDR2 are SGHDT and YYEEEE. The CDR3 covers 15 residues. The CDR3 loop reads CASSPPTGSNTEAFF. The CDR3 DNA reads as TGTGCCAGCAGCCCCCCGACAGGGTCGAACACTGAAGCTTTCTTT.

This chain uses TRBV30 with TRBJ1-5; no definite D call. This CDR3 contains 14 residues. Between the trimmed V and J ends, which lost 2 bases and 4 bases, there was a span of 12 bases. Germline lookup yields CDR1 GTSNPN and CDR2 SVGIG (reference sequence). The CDR3 DNA follows: TGTGCCTGGAGTCACGATGAGATGAATCAGCCCCAGCATTTT. Residues: CAWSHDEMNQPQHF.

The chain links TRBV25-1 to TRBJ2-5; 9 positions agree with TRBD1. CDR3 length equals 14 residues. CDR1 is MGHDK, CDR2 SYGVNS, per germline. J gave up 5 bases and V 5 bases, and 6 bases lay outside the gene matches. The CDR3 bases are TGTGCCAGCAGTCCTACAGGGGGCAGGGAGACCCAGTACTTC. As protein: CASSPTGGRETQYF. Filled out from reference TRBV25-1 and TRBJ2-5, the complete variable domain reads EADIYQTPRYLVIGTGKKITLECSQTMGHDKMYWYQQDPGMELHLIHYSYGVNSTEKGDLSSESTVSRIRTEHFPLTLESARPSHTSQYLCASSPTGGRETQYFGPGTRLLVL.

The chain has TRBV29-1 and TRBJ1-2; TRBD1 matches at 7 bases. Looked up from germline, CDR1 is SQVTM and CDR2 is ANQGSEA. The CDR3 extends over 12 amino acids. J was trimmed by 12 bases and V by 7 bases; bases with no gene match: 14. The CDR3 is CSARGRQGTDTF. The CDR3 nucleotides read TGCAGCGCTCGGGGACGACAGGGTACCGACACCTTC.

In its sample, this clone was seen a few times. The chain employs TRBV4-3 and TRBJ1-5; 8 positions agree with TRBD1. Per germline, CDR1 LGHNA and CDR2 YSLEER. V dropped 3 bases and J dropped 6; count of bases not matched to a gene: 7. The CDR3 has 15 amino acids. The CDR3 here is CASSHDRGSSQPQHF. The DNA of the CDR3 is TGCGCCAGCAGCCATGACAGGGGTAGTAGTCAGCCCCAGCATTTT.

V and J are TRBV9 and TRBJ2-3; D is perhaps TRBD2 (5 bases). The CDR3 is 15 amino acids. CDR1 is SGDLS, CDR2 YYNGEE, per germline. V was trimmed by 0 bases and J by 10 bases, leaving 18 bases between them. CDR3 sequence reads: CASSVAGPLAGAQYF. In nucleotides, the CDR3 is TGTGCCAGCAGCGTAGCGGGCCCTCTGGCGGGCGCGCAGTATTTT.

The chain joins TRBV7-7 to TRBJ2-2; 8 bases are shared with TRBD1. The length of the CDR3 is 17 residues. J gave up 5 bases and V 5 bases, and 13 bases lay outside the gene matches. Germline assignment: CDR1 SSHAT and CDR2 FNYEAQ (reference sequence). The CDR3 DNA is TGTGCCAGCAGCCCGAGTGGCGGGACAGGTCGTACCGGGGAGCTGTTTTTT. It translates to CASSPSGGTGRTGELFF.

The genes are TRBV28 and TRBJ2-3, with 10 bases identical to TRBD1. With 5 bases clipped from V and 4 bases from J, the junction kept 6 bases outside the gene matches. The CDR3 contains 15 residues. The germline V gene encodes CDR1 MDHEN and CDR2 SYDVKM. The CDR3 sequence is CASSDRGPGPDTQYF. For the CDR3, the DNA is TGTGCCAGCAGTGACAGGGGGCCGGGCCCAGATACGCAGTATTTT.

The rearrangement uses TRBV30 and TRBJ1-1, with D tentatively TRBD1 (6 bases). The CDR3 totals 13 residues. Germline CDR1 and CDR2: GTSNPN and SVGIG (reference sequence). Trimming left V 4 bases short and J 2 bases short, with 11 bases between. The CDR3 DNA is TGTGCCTGGATCCCACAGGGAAACACTGAAGCTTTCTTT. Its protein is CAWIPQGNTEAFF.

This clone was observed a single time. This rearrangement joins TRBV25-1 to TRBJ2-7, with D possibly being TRBD1 or TRBD2 (6 bases each). Looked up from germline, CDR1 is MGHDK and CDR2 is SYGVNS. Trimming left V 4 bases short and J 3 bases short, with 19 bases between. The CDR3 length is 16 residues. The CDR3, as DNA: TGTGCCAGCAGTGGGGTGGGGCAGGGGAGGAACTACGAGCAGTACTTC. As protein: CASSGVGQGRNYEQYF.

The chain links TRBV5-6 to TRBJ2-2, with D unclear. The ends were cut back, 2 bases at V and 2 bases at J, with 10 bases in the middle. The CDR3 loop spans 15 amino acids. The germline CDR1 and CDR2 sequences are SGHDT and YYEEEE. CDR3 sequence: CASSFYGDNTGELFF. The CDR3 coding sequence is TGTGCCAGCAGCTTCTATGGGGATAACACCGGGGAGCTGTTTTTT.

Only a few counts were recorded for this clone. V is TRBV21-1 and J is TRBJ1-2; the table's D call, TRBD1, has no DNA check behind it. TRBV21-1 is designated a pseudogene. The CDR3 is 16 residues long. The CDR3 here is CASSKYWVQFNYGYTF. The CDR3 DNA follows: TGTGCCAGCAGCAAATATTGGGTACAGTTCAACTATGGCTACACCTTC.

This rearrangement joins TRBV7-2 to TRBJ2-7; D is unclear. CDR1 is SGHTA and CDR2 is FQGNSA in the germline V gene. V was trimmed by 5 bases and J by 3 bases, leaving 17 bases between them. The CDR3 has 15 residues. The CDR3 spells CASSPHGDAYYEQYF. DNA for the CDR3: TGTGCCAGCAGCCCCCATGGTGACGCATACTACGAGCAGTACTTC.

This clone occurred a few times. This chain connects TRBV7-9 to TRBJ1-1; D unclear. Trimming took 5 bases from V and 1 from J, leaving 11 bases between them. This CDR3 region has 14 residues. From germline, CDR1 is SEHNR and CDR2 FQNEAQ (reference sequence). This CDR3 is CASSPPRRNTEAFF. Written as DNA, the CDR3 is TGTGCCAGCAGCCCCCCCAGAAGGAACACTGAAGCTTTCTTT.

CDR3 residues: CASSLEEGGTRRGSEQFF. Here the CDR3 DNA reads TGTGCCAGCAGCTTAGAGGAGGGCGGGACTCGGAGAGGGAGTGAGCAGTTCTTC. The genes are TRBV11-2 and TRBJ2-1; tentative D call: TRBD2 (6 bases). This CDR3 spans 18 amino acids. Trimming stripped 0 bases from V and 9 bases from J, with 24 bases between. Per germline, CDR1 SGHAT and CDR2 FQNNGV.

This sequence joins TRBV11-2 and TRBJ2-5; D gene ambiguous. The germline V gene encodes CDR1 SGHAT and CDR2 FQNNGV. V lost 1 base and J lost 4, with 10 bases in between. The CDR3 spans 14 residues. CDR3 DNA sequence: TGTGCCAGCAGCTTAGTTGAGGCACTAGAGACCCAGTACTTC. Translated: CASSLVEALETQYF.

J is TRBJ2-7 and V is TRBV9; weak D call: TRBD2 (5 bases). The germline V gene has CDR1 SGDLS and CDR2 YYNGEE. The CDR3 loop spans 15 amino acids. Trimming cost V 4 bases and J 0 bases, with 14 bases left between them. CDR3 in amino acids: CASSPRLGSSYEQYF. CDR3 nucleotides: TGTGCCAGCAGCCCCCGGTTAGGGAGCTCCTACGAGCAGTACTTC.

V gene TRBV29-1 combines with J gene TRBJ1-2; 7 bases line up with TRBD1. J lost 4 bases, V lost 7 bases, and 9 bases had no gene match. The CDR3 has 13 amino acids. Germline CDR1 is SQVTM and CDR2 is ANQGSEA. CDR3 DNA: TGCAGCGCCGACCCGGGACAGATCTATGGCTACACCTTC. This translates into CSADPGQIYGYTF.

This sequence joins TRBV18 and TRBJ2-5; D might be TRBD1 or TRBD2, each matching 5 bases. The CDR3 loop spans 14 amino acids. V lost 5 bases and J lost 5, with 15 bases in between. Germline values: CDR1 KGHSH, CDR2 LQKENI. The CDR3 reads CASSAERGEETQYF. As DNA, the CDR3 is TGTGCCAGCTCAGCCGAGAGGGGCGAGGAGACCCAGTACTTC. The whole variable domain, filled in from reference TRBV18 and TRBJ2-5, reads NAGVMQNPRHLVRRRGQEARLRCSPMKGHSHVYWYRQLPEEGLKFMVYLQKENIIDESGMPKERFSAEFPKEGPSILRIQQVVRGDSAAYFCASSAERGEETQYFGPGTRLLVL.

V gene TRBV19 combines with J gene TRBJ1-1; 7 bases fit TRBD1. The V segment lost 7 bases and the J segment 5 bases; nucleotides outside the gene matches: 4. The CDR3 has 12 residues. Germline CDR1 and CDR2: LNHDA and SQIVND (reference sequence). CDR3 loop: CASNPGGTEAFF. The CDR3 bases are TGTGCCAGTAACCCAGGGGGAACTGAAGCTTTCTTT.

The V and J genes are TRBV18 and TRBJ1-2, with D hard to call. This CDR3 comprises 13 residues. Trimming removed 2 bases from V and 4 bases from J, with 8 bases in between. Germline V CDR1 and CDR2: KGHSH, LQKENI. The CDR3 sequence: CASSPGGGYGYTF. CDR3 sequence (DNA): TGTGCCAGCTCACCAGGCGGCGGCTATGGCTACACCTTC.

Comment on this clone: An end of the junction differs from the germline gene, which may be a read error. This sequence joins TRBV7-2 and TRBJ2-7; D may be TRBD2 (7 bases). CDR1 and CDR2 from the germline V gene are SGHTA and FQGNSA. CDR3 size: 16 residues. CDR3: CASSQGSGGRLSEQYF. The DNA of the CDR3 is TGCGCCAGCAGCCAAGGTTCGGGGGGCCGGTTATCCGAGCAGTACTTC.

In its sample, this clone was seen a few times. The CDR3 DNA follows: TGTGCCTGGAGTTACGGGGGGGCCGGAGATACGCAGTATTTT. Its translation is CAWSYGGAGDTQYF. The rearrangement joins TRBV30 to TRBJ2-3, with 8 positions matching TRBD2. CDR3 length: 14 amino acids. Trimming cost V 2 bases and J 5 bases; bases outside gene matches: 6. Germline V gene lookup returns CDR1 GTSNPN and CDR2 SVGIG (reference sequence).